Below, 8 T cell receptor beta chains from the same sample are listed, as sequenced in a study of blood T cell repertoires in COVID-19. The table came from immunoSEQ multiplex PCR; TCRdb's copy has only in-frame clones and leaves some out. The data contain around 400,000 clones, 90% to 95% of them singletons. Sequences were obtained from PBMCs or T cells enriched from blood (not recorded which). All receptors derive from a middle-aged woman who had been exposed to COVID-19.

This clone appeared once. The gene calls are TRBV5-4 and TRBJ2-1; 12 nucleotides agree with TRBD2. This CDR3 spans 15 amino acids. With 4 bases clipped from V and 12 bases from J, the junction kept 11 bases outside the gene matches. Germline values: CDR1 SGHNT, CDR2 YYREEE (reference sequence). CDR3 loop: CASSPELAGGRWQFF. The DNA of the CDR3 is TGTGCCAGCAGCCCCGAGCTAGCGGGGGGGCGGTGGCAGTTCTTC.

V gene TRBV9 combines with J gene TRBJ2-3; 7 bases are a match to TRBD2. Germline loops: CDR1 SGDLS, CDR2 YYNGEE. Germline trimming cut 2 bases from V and 0 bases from J; bases unmatched to any gene: 9. The CDR3 spans 17 residues. The CDR3 reads CASSVYGGGPSTDTQYF. The CDR3 region has the DNA TGTGCCAGCAGCGTGTACGGGGGAGGGCCTAGCACAGATACGCAGTATTTT.

The gene calls are TRBV11-3 and TRBJ2-7, with a weak D call TRBD1 (6 bases). Germline assignment: CDR1 SGHNT and CDR2 YENEEA. The V end lost 6 bases, the J end lost 5 bases, and 14 bases lay between the germline ends. This CDR3 has 13 residues. CDR3 sequence reads: CASSRGQVDEQYF. The CDR3 region has the DNA TGTGCCAGCAGTAGGGGACAAGTGGACGAGCAGTACTTC.

This clone came up once. The chain has TRBV7-2 and TRBJ2-1, with TRBD1 matching 7 bases. There are 15 residues in the CDR3. The germline CDR1 and CDR2 sequences are SGHTA and FQGNSA. The junction had 6 bases not matched to a gene; V was cut back by 4 bases and J by 3 bases. CDR3 in amino acids: CASSSTTGVYNEQFF. In nucleotides, the CDR3 is TGTGCCAGCAGCTCAACTACAGGGGTCTACAATGAGCAGTTCTTC.

Here the CDR3 DNA reads TGTGCCAGCTCACCAGCGGGGGACAGGGGGAATTCACCCCTCCACTTT. It specifies CASSPAGDRGNSPLHF. The chain joins TRBV18 to TRBJ1-6; 11 bases line up with TRBD1. The V segment lost 2 bases and the J segment 7 bases; nucleotides outside the gene matches: 4. Germline V lookup: CDR1 KGHSH, CDR2 LQKENI. The CDR3 spans 16 residues.

The chain is built from TRBV7-3 and TRBJ1-2, with D possibly TRBD1 on 6 matching bases. Per the germline V gene, CDR1 is SGHTA and CDR2 is FQGTGA. The V and J ends lost 3 bases and 4 bases respectively, with 9 bases between them. The CDR3 length is 13 residues. This CDR3 reads CASSLQQGYGYTF. DNA for the CDR3: TGTGCCAGCAGCTTGCAACAGGGCTATGGCTACACCTTC. Variable domain in full (rest from reference TRBV7-3 and TRBJ1-2): GAGVSQTPSNKVTEKGKYVELRCDPISGHTALYWYRQSLGQGPEFLIYFQGTGAADDSGLPNDRFFAVRPEGSVSTLKIQRTERGDSAVYLCASSLQQGYGYTFGSGTRLTVV.

The chain employs TRBV29-1 and TRBJ1-4, with D uncertain. The CDR3 spans 13 residues. Germline CDR1 SQVTM, CDR2 ANQGSEA. Trimming removed 4 bases at V and 2 bases at J, with 8 bases between. The CDR3 nucleotides read TGCAGCGTTGCCCACGGGACTAATGAAAAACTGTTTTTT. Translated: CSVAHGTNEKLFF.

The CDR3 region has the DNA TGTGCCAGCAGCCCAACAGGGGGCGGCTATGGCTACACCTTC. Protein sequence: CASSPTGGGYGYTF. The V gene is TRBV2, the J gene TRBJ1-2; 9 nucleotides agree with TRBD1. This CDR3 has 14 residues. V lost 6 bases and J lost 4; bases outside the gene matches: 6. Germline V gives CDR1 SNHLY, CDR2 FYNNEI.